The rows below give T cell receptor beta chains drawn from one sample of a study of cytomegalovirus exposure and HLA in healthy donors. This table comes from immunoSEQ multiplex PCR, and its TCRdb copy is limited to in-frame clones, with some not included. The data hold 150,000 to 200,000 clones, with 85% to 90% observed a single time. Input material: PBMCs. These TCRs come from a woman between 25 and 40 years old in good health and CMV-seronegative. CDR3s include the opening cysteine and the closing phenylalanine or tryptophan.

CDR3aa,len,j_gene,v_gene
CASSLALGTGKANYGYTF,18,TRBJ1-2,TRBV7-9
CASSSKRGGSYNEQFF,16,TRBJ2-1,TRBV7-2
CASSLQGQETQYF,13,TRBJ2-5,TRBV5-1
CASSFYQGYTF,11,TRBJ1-2,TRBV7-2
CASSSNRGLPYEQYF,15,TRBJ2-7,TRBV7-2
CASSLDWDSANTEAFF,16,TRBJ1-1,TRBV7-2
CASSLRGQEETQYF,14,TRBJ2-5,TRBV7-9
CASSLAGQGLSEQFF,15,TRBJ2-1,TRBV27
CASSLGSTSTDTQYF,15,TRBJ2-3,TRBV7-2
CASSLPGSTEAFF,13,TRBJ1-1,TRBV5-1
CASSSRGPHRGSPLHF,16,TRBJ1-6,TRBV11-1
CASRSSGTGDRVGTGELFF,19,TRBJ2-2,TRBV7-9
CASSPTGQSEAFF,13,TRBJ1-1,TRBV14
CASSLGQGASGYTF,14,TRBJ1-2,TRBV5-6
CATTGSGNTIYF,12,TRBJ1-3,TRBV6-1
CARRGLAGGDTQYF,14,TRBJ2-3,TRBV6-1
CASSYSSLLHF,11,TRBJ1-6,TRBV6-6
CASSPGQGWGYTF,13,TRBJ1-2,TRBV5-1
CAWTDRGYGEKLFF,14,TRBJ1-4,TRBV30
CATGTPVKMIGELFF,15,TRBJ2-2,TRBV4-1
CASSLGQTNYGYTF,14,TRBJ1-2,TRBV6-5
CASRRQGSGNTIYF,14,TRBJ1-3,TRBV6-5
CASRPGTNPNYGYTF,15,TRBJ1-2,TRBV2
CASEQGSNQPQHF,13,TRBJ1-5,TRBV19
CASSRAGQGAGPLHF,15,TRBJ1-6,TRBV6-5
CAGLDREATNEKLFF,15,TRBJ1-4,TRBV7-9
CSVWLVADTQYF,12,TRBJ2-3,TRBV29-1
CAISEGLVEGLGTQYF,16,TRBJ2-3,TRBV10-3
CSASPTGGVPYEQYF,15,TRBJ2-7,TRBV29-1
CASSRARGTPNEQFF,15,TRBJ2-1,TRBV19
CASSLTGVTYEQYF,14,TRBJ2-7,TRBV5-4
CASSEPTVYNSPLHF,15,TRBJ1-6,TRBV7-2
CASSETWDRGYEQYF,15,TRBJ2-7,TRBV6-1
CSVEEGPTEAFF,12,TRBJ1-1,TRBV29-1
CASSERQGVGGYTF,14,TRBJ1-2,TRBV2
CASSTGTSGEQLSYNEQFF,19,TRBJ2-1,TRBV19
CASSFGRGGGNTIYF,15,TRBJ1-3,TRBV27
CASSEVSGTAPLNYGYTF,18,TRBJ1-2,TRBV2